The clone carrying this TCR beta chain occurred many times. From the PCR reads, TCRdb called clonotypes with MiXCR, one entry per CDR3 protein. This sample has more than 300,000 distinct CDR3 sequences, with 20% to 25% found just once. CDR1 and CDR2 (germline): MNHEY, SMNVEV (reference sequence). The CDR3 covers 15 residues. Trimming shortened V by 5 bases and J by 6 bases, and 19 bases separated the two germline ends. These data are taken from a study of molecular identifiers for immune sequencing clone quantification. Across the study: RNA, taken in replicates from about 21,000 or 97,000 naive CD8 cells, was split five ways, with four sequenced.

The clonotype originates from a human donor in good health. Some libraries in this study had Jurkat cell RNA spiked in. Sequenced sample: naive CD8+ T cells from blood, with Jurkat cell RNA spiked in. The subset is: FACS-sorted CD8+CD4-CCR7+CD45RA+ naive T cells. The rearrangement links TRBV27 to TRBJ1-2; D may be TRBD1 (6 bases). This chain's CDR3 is CASSKEPFTGNGYTF. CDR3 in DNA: TGTGCCAGCAGTAAAGAACCCTTCACAGGGAATGGCTACACCTTC.